The next 4 T cell receptor beta chains were all read from a single sample in a study of T cells expressing NK-cell markers. Each CDR3 protein gets one entry in TCRdb, which reprocessed the 5' RACE reads and gives no DNA. The listing records roughly 430,000 distinct CDR3 sequences. Sequencing used blood T cells: a sorted CD56 or NKG2C T cell subset, CD4+ or CD8+ T cells, or bulk PBMC T cells (not recorded which). These receptor sequences come from a woman aged 18 to 75 in good health.

J is TRBJ2-2 and V is TRBV5-1; the D call of TRBD1 rests on TCRdb alone, since no DNA is present to check it. This CDR3 is built from 17 residues. Germline values: CDR1 SGHRS, CDR2 YFSETQ. CDR3 sequence reads: CASSLAGPTEYTGELFF.

J is TRBJ2-3 and V is TRBV2; TCRdb's assignment of TRBD2 cannot be checked, as there is no DNA. CDR3 size: 14 residues. Germline assignment: CDR1 SNHLY and CDR2 FYNNEI. CDR3 in amino acids: CASIALAVTDTQYF. The full variable domain, completed using reference TRBV2 and TRBJ2-3, is EPEVTQTPSHQVTQMGQEVILRCVPISNHLYFYWYRQILGQKVEFLVSFYNNEISEKSEIFDDQFSVERPDGSNFTLKIRSTKLEDSAMYFCASIALAVTDTQYFGPGTRLTVL.

The rearrangement uses TRBV10-3 and TRBJ2-5; lacking DNA, the TRBD1 call made by TCRdb goes unchecked. The CDR3 has 16 amino acids. In germline, CDR1 is ENHRY, CDR2 SYGVKD. CDR3 sequence: CAISDWDRGVQETQYF.

This chain links TRBV7-3 with TRBJ2-1. From germline, CDR1 is SGHTA and CDR2 FQGTGA. CDR3 size: 13 residues. CDR3 protein: CASSNGPVNEQFF.